The sequence of this TCR beta chain was determined in a study of Ad26.COV2.S vaccination and SARS-CoV-2 variants. Turning to the study itself: Ad26.COV2.S was injected intramuscularly once or twice, 56 days apart.

Germline V gene data show CDR1 as SGHVS and CDR2 as FQNEAQ. Trimming pared 5 bases from V and 14 bases from J, leaving 4 bases between. The CDR3 length is 8 residues. As for treatment: around 19 received Ad26.COV2.S at low or high dose, single or two shots; about 5 received placebo; per-sample allocation not given. Specimens were obtained on day 63 following the first vaccine or placebo injection. Recruitment in Boston yielded a donor of adult age, 18-55 years. Using immunoSEQ multiplex PCR, the repertoire was profiled, and TCRdb retains in-frame clones only, with some absent. The sample yields around 240,000 clones, 85% to 90% seen once.

The sequencing used peripheral blood, collected in a trial of Ad26.COV2.S vaccine versus placebo. This sequence originates from a person aged 18 to 59 who received the Ad26.COV2.S COVID-19 vaccine or a placebo. The chain couples TRBV7-8 to TRBJ2-1; D is unclear. CDR3 sequence reads: CASSQEFF. The CDR3 DNA reads as TGTGCCAGCAGCCAAGAGTTCTTC.